This entry is about one TCR beta chain. This entry belongs to a study of blood T cell repertoires in COVID-19. Measured with immunoSEQ multiplex PCR; TCRdb has only the in-frame clones, and not every one. In the table there are roughly 210,000 clones, roughly 91% of which are singletons. Per the germline V gene, CDR1 is KGHDR and CDR2 is SFDVKD. The junction had 5 bases not matched to a gene; V was cut back by 4 bases and J by 3 bases. This CDR3 is 15 amino acids long. The chain recombines TRBV24-1 with TRBJ2-7; 10 bases agree with TRBD1. Sequenced input: PBMCs or T cells enriched from blood (not recorded which). The sequence came from a man aged 30 to 45 in a cohort exposed to, infected with or recovered from COVID-19 (not recorded which). In DNA, the CDR3 is TGTGCCACCAGTGACCCCGGGACAGGGGTCTACGAGCAGTACTTC. It is translated as CATSDPGTGVYEQYF.